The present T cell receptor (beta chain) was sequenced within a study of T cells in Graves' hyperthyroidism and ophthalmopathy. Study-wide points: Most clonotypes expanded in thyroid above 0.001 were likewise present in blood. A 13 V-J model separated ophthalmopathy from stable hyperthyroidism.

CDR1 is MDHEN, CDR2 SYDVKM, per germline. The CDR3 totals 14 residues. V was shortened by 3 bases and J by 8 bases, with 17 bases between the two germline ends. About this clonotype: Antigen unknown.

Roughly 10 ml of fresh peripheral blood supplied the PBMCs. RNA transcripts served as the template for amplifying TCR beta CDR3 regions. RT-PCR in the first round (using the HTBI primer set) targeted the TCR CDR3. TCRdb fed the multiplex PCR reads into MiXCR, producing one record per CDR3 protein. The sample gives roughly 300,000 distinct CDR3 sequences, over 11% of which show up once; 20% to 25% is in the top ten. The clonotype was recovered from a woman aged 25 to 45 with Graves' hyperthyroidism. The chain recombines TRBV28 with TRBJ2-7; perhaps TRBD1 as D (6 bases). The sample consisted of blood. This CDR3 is CASSFPGVGMQQYF. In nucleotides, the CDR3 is TGTGCCAGCAGTTTTCCAGGGGTTGGTATGCAGCAGTACTTC.